This T cell receptor (beta chain) comes out of a study of blood T cell repertoires in COVID-19. As for the study in general: Samples representing acute and convalescent COVID-19 were sourced from the United States, Italy and Spain.

Only in-frame clones appear in the TCRdb table, and some are missing; sequencing was by immunoSEQ multiplex PCR. The sample lists about 90,000 clones, 76% seen once, with about 6.4% in the top ten. This sequence originates from a man in his sixties or seventies with acute or convalescent COVID-19. The sample taken for sequencing was peripheral blood.

The CDR3 coding sequence is TGTGCCACCTTGAGACTCGTCGGCAATCAGCCCCAGCATTTT. This translates into CATLRLVGNQPQHF. The chain carries TRBV28 and TRBJ1-5; D is undetermined. Germline CDR1 and CDR2: MDHEN and SYDVKM. The CDR3 has 14 amino acids. V was trimmed by 10 bases and J by 2 bases, leaving 15 bases between them.